Detailed here is one TCR beta chain. Its antigen is as yet unknown. The record originates from a study of T cells in Graves' hyperthyroidism and ophthalmopathy. Study-level findings and limits: The blood repertoire included most of the expanded thyroid clonotypes above 0.001. Stable hyperthyroidism was separated from ophthalmopathy by a model based on 13 V-J features.

Amplified regions were TCR beta CDR3 sequences from RNA transcripts. The HTBI set primed first-round TCR CDR3 RT-PCR. MiXCR, applied by TCRdb to the multiplex PCR reads, yields one record per CDR3 protein. The repertoire holds fewer than 550,000 distinct CDR3 sequences, with roughly a quarter as singletons. For ophthalmopathy patients, the Clinical Activity Score was at least 3 and the NOSPECS grade at least 4; duration was under 3 months. On the basis of clinical symptoms, serum thyroxine and TRAb, thyroid ultrasound and orbital computed tomography, diagnoses were made. This clonotype originated in a woman aged 25 to 39 with Graves' ophthalmopathy. Material for sequencing was blood.

Here the CDR3 DNA reads TGCAGTGCTCCCAACAGGGTCACGAACACTGAAGCTTTCTTT. This encodes CSAPNRVTNTEAFF. The chain joins TRBV20-1 to TRBJ1-1, with a possible D match to TRBD1 (6 bases). CDR1 and CDR2 from the germline V gene are DFQATT and SNEGSKA (reference sequence). The V and J ends lost 5 bases and 1 base respectively, with 14 bases between them. The CDR3 is 14 amino acids.